This T cell receptor (beta chain) originates from a study of blood T cell repertoires in COVID-19. Whole-study context: Acute and convalescent COVID-19 samples came from the United States, Italy and Spain. Sources were T cells, B-cell-depleted T cells, or PBMCs; the material itself was cDNA or gDNA.

The CDR3 sequence is 15 residues long. Deletions cut 4 bases from V and 0 bases from J, with 9 bases between. The V gene's germline CDR1 is LNHDA and CDR2 SQIVND (reference sequence). Methods used by the authors: Reference gene primers were amplified, and this amplification served to estimate nucleated cell counts. Sequencing used immunoSEQ multiplex PCR; TCRdb keeps in-frame clones, though not all of them. V, J and clone size reflect that table, while D and trimming were determined from the DNA. The sample includes approximately 92,000 clones, just over 85% of them seen just once. Sequencing was done on a sample of peripheral blood. This clonotype originated in a woman aged 55-70 years in a cohort sampled during active or convalescent COVID-19. The rearrangement uses TRBV19 and TRBJ1-4, with D possibly matching TRBD1 (5 bases). CDR3 DNA sequence: TGTGCCAGTAGTAGCGGGACCCCAACTAATGAAAAACTGTTTTTT. As protein: CASSSGTPTNEKLFF.